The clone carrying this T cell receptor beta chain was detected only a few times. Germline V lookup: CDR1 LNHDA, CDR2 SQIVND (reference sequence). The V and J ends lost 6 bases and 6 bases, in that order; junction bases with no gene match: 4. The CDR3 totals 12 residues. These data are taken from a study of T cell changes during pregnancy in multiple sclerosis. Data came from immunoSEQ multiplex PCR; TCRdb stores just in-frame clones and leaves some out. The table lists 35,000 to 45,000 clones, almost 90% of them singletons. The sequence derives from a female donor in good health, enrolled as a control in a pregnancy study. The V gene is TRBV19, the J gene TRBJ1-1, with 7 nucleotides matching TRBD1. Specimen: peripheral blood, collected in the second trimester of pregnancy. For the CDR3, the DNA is TGTGCCAGTAGAGACAGGGCGTCTGAAGCTTTCTTT. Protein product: CASRDRASEAFF.